A selection of T cell receptor beta chains follows, all from one sample in a study of response to subunit inactivated influenza vaccine. TCRdb reprocessed the RT-PCR reads with MiXCR, giving one entry per CDR3 protein. The sample includes 200,000 to 250,000 distinct CDR3 sequences, 12% of them seen just once. Sequences were derived from non-naive T cells sorted from PBMCs, sampled 14 days before vaccination. These TCRs come from a man aged 45-65 years who received an inactivated influenza vaccine. Both conserved end residues are part of each CDR3. A D gene is named only where the DNA matches it firmly. Clone size is shown for a subset of rows, as once, few, many or a class of expanded clone.

abundance,j_gene,d_gene,v_gene,CDR3aa,CDR3nt
NA,TRBJ2-7,TRBD1,TRBV7-2,CASSYRQGAYEQYF,TGTGCCAGCAGCTACCGACAGGGGGCATACGAGCAGTACTTC
few,TRBJ1-5,NA,TRBV20-1,CSALNAEGNQPQHF,TGCAGTGCTCTAAACGCCGAGGGCAATCAGCCCCAGCATTTT
many,TRBJ2-4,TRBD1,TRBV5-1,CASSLAPGQGVYIQYF,TGCGCCAGCAGCTTGGCCCCGGGACAGGGGGTTTACATTCAGTACTTC
NA,TRBJ2-3,NA,TRBV9,CASSPWGGSTDTQYF,TGTGCCAGCAGCCCCTGGGGCGGGAGCACAGATACGCAGTATTTT
NA,TRBJ1-2,NA,TRBV6-1,CASAERSNYGYTF,TGTGCCAGCGCAGAAAGGAGTAACTATGGCTACACCTTC
many,TRBJ2-1,NA,TRBV7-2,CASRSLRVYNEQFF,TGTGCCAGCAGGTCCTTGCGGGTCTACAATGAGCAGTTCTTC
NA,TRBJ2-3,TRBD2,TRBV3-1,CACTQGGLAQVAQYF,TGTGCCTGCACCCAGGGAGGACTAGCGCAAGTCGCGCAGTATTTT
NA,TRBJ2-2,TRBD1,TRBV5-1,CASSFRDRVETSGELFF,TGCGCCAGCAGCTTCCGGGACAGGGTGGAGACGAGCGGGGAGCTGTTTTTT
NA,TRBJ2-2,NA,TRBV18,CASSPLEGNTGELFF,TGTGCCAGCTCACCGCTGGAGGGGAACACCGGGGAGCTGTTTTTT
NA,TRBJ2-1,NA,TRBV5-1,CASSVRGAGGNNEQFF,TGCGCCAGCAGCGTGAGGGGCGCAGGGGGGAACAATGAGCAGTTCTTC